Below are 31 T cell receptor beta chains sequenced from a single sample in a study of brain T cells in children with intractable seizures. Using immunoSEQ multiplex PCR, the repertoire was profiled, and TCRdb retains in-frame clones only, with some absent. This sample has around 80,000 clones; 90% to 95% occur once, and the top ten carry 20% to 25%. The specimen was peripheral blood, collected at surgery. The origin of the receptors is a girl aged 2-10 years with Rasmussen encephalitis and intractable seizures.

CDR3 in DNA: TGTGCCAGCAGCGTAGTAGGGTCGTCCACTGAAGCTTTCTTT. Translated: CASSVVGSSTEAFF. V is TRBV9 and J is TRBJ1-1; D remains unclear. CDR1 and CDR2 from the germline V gene are SGDLS and YYNGEE. This CDR3 region has 14 residues. V lost 0 bases, J lost 4 bases, and 10 bases lay in between.

The CDR3 sequence is CASSGDAGNGANVLTF. The CDR3 coding sequence is TGCGCCAGCAGTGGGGATGCGGGAAACGGGGCCAACGTCCTGACTTTC. The chain links TRBV10-1 to TRBJ2-6; tentative D call: TRBD2 (6 bases). The CDR3 loop spans 16 amino acids. V was trimmed by 4 bases and J by 4 bases, leaving 14 bases between them. Per germline, CDR1 WNHNN and CDR2 SYGVQD (reference sequence).

This chain uses TRBV7-6 with TRBJ1-5; TRBD1 matches 9 bases. The CDR3 is 18 residues long. Unmatched junction bases numbered 11, after V lost 2 bases and J lost 3 bases. Germline assignment: CDR1 SGHVS and CDR2 FNYEAQ. The CDR3 region is CASSLLKTGTGFNQPQHF. Written as DNA, the CDR3 is TGTGCCAGCAGCTTACTAAAAACCGGGACAGGGTTCAATCAGCCCCAGCATTTT.

The chain joins TRBV19 to TRBJ1-1; unclear D gene. The germline V gene encodes CDR1 LNHDA and CDR2 SQIVND (reference sequence). There are 15 residues in the CDR3. The V gene lost 3 bases and the J gene lost 0 bases, with 11 bases spanning the gap. CDR3 coding DNA: TGTGCCAGTAGTATTAATCGAGGGCTGAACACTGAAGCTTTCTTT. Translating it yields CASSINRGLNTEAFF.

The rearrangement joins TRBV30 to TRBJ1-1, with TRBD1 matching 8 bases. Germline CDR1 is GTSNPN and CDR2 is SVGIG (reference sequence). The CDR3 spans 14 residues. The V and J ends lost 5 bases and 2 bases, in that order; junction bases with no gene match: 7. The CDR3 DNA sequence: TGTGCCTGGCGTCCCGGACAGGGTAACACTGAAGCTTTCTTT. Residues: CAWRPGQGNTEAFF.

The chain links TRBV28 to TRBJ1-2; maybe TRBD1 (5 bases). The CDR3 is 13 residues long. V lost 7 bases and J lost 8, with 17 bases in between. Germline CDR1 reads MDHEN; CDR2 reads SYDVKM. The CDR3 DNA is TGTGCCAGCATCAGTCCCCAGGGATGGGGCTACACCTTC. It is translated as CASISPQGWGYTF.

J is TRBJ2-7 and V is TRBV6-6; tentatively, D is TRBD2 (6 bases). Germline V gene sequence: CDR1 MNHNY, CDR2 SVGAGI (reference sequence). Trimming took off 6 bases at V and 6 bases at J, with 18 bases between the two ends. The CDR3 has 14 amino acids. CDR3 coding DNA: TGTGCCAGCAGGCCCCCGGAGGGTCGGAGCGAGCAGTACTTC. It codes for CASRPPEGRSEQYF.

The rearrangement uses TRBV19 and TRBJ1-5; 7 bases match TRBD1. CDR1 and CDR2 from the germline V gene are LNHDA and SQIVND (reference sequence). V lost 8 bases, J lost 4 bases, and 5 bases stayed unmatched. The CDR3 length is 13 residues. CDR3 in amino acids: CASEGARNQPQHF. The CDR3 nucleotides read TGTGCCAGTGAGGGGGCGCGGAATCAGCCCCAGCATTTT.

The chain links TRBV27 to TRBJ2-1; 14 positions agree with TRBD2. Trimming cost V 5 bases and J 6 bases; bases outside gene matches: 3. The CDR3 runs to 15 residues. CDR1 MNHEY and CDR2 SMNVEV come from the germline V gene (reference sequence). The CDR3, as DNA: TGTGCCAGCAGTCCGGGGACTAGCGGGAGCAATGAGCAGTTCTTC. This translates into CASSPGTSGSNEQFF.

The chain has TRBV6-6 and TRBJ1-6; TRBD1 aligns across 9 bases. This CDR3 is 15 amino acids long. The J segment lost 10 bases and the V segment lost 6 bases, leaving 10 bases of the junction unmatched. Germline lookup yields CDR1 MNHNY and CDR2 SVGAGI (reference sequence). The CDR3, as DNA: TGTGCCAGCAGCCTCAACACAGGGGGCAGGTCACCCCTCCACTTT. It translates to CASSLNTGGRSPLHF.

This chain connects TRBV30 to TRBJ2-3; TRBD2 might be the D (6 bases). V dropped 3 bases and J dropped 0 bases, with 16 bases sitting between them. Germline CDR1 reads GTSNPN; CDR2 reads SVGIG (reference sequence). This CDR3 region has 16 residues. For the CDR3, the DNA is TGTGCCTGGAGGGATACTAGCACAGCTAGCACAGATACGCAGTATTTT. Protein sequence: CAWRDTSTASTDTQYF.

The chain employs TRBV12-3 or TRBV12-4 and TRBJ2-2; the D is unclear. The CDR3 loop spans 12 amino acids. V dropped 3 bases and J dropped 7 bases, with 6 bases sitting between them. The CDR3 here is CASSFLDGELFF. The CDR3 DNA sequence: TGTGCCAGCAGTTTTTTGGACGGGGAGCTGTTTTTT.

The table lists this clone with a few counts. The gene calls are TRBV6-5 and TRBJ1-1, with D perhaps matching TRBD1 (5 bases). The CDR3 spans 15 residues. Germline CDR1 MNHEY, CDR2 SVGAGI. The V and J ends lost 4 bases and 4 bases respectively, with 16 bases between them. Here the CDR3 reads CASSSIPRGFTEAFF. The CDR3 coding sequence is TGTGCCAGCAGTTCTATTCCGAGGGGATTCACTGAAGCTTTCTTT.

Only one count was recorded for this clone. The V and J genes are TRBV5-4 and TRBJ1-6; D call uncertain. The CDR3 totals 12 residues. Per germline, CDR1 SGHNT and CDR2 YYREEE (reference sequence). Trimming left V 4 bases short and J 10 bases short, with 9 bases between. The DNA for the CDR3 is TGTGCCAGCAGCCCGCCGGGCTCACCCCTCCACTTT. It yields the protein CASSPPGSPLHF.

The rearrangement joins TRBV15 to TRBJ1-6; unclear D gene. Trimming shortened V by 0 bases and J by 9 bases, and 6 bases separated the two germline ends. The CDR3 has 13 residues. The germline gives CDR1 LNHNV, CDR2 YYDKDF (reference sequence). DNA of the CDR3: TGTGCCACCAGCAGAGATACGAGTTCACCCCTCCACTTT. Protein: CATSRDTSSPLHF. The full variable domain, in which reference TRBV15 and TRBJ1-6 provide the parts outside the CDR3, is DAMVIQNPRYQVTQFGKPVTLSCSQTLNHNVMYWYQQKSSQAPKLLFHYYDKDFNNEADTPDNFQSRRPNTSFCFLDIRSPGLGDTAMYLCATSRDTSSPLHFGNGTRLTVT.

CDR3: CASNLGRVTEAFF. CDR3 DNA sequence: TGTGCCAGCAACCTAGGGCGAGTGACTGAAGCTTTCTTT. The chain couples TRBV7-9 to TRBJ1-1; D is undetermined. This CDR3 region has 13 residues. V was cut by 7 bases and J by 5 bases, with 14 bases left in between. The V gene's germline CDR1 is SEHNR and CDR2 FQNEAQ (reference sequence).

The chain couples TRBV7-6 to TRBJ1-5; D possibly corresponds to TRBD1 (5 bases). Trimming left V 1 base short and J 7 bases short, with 17 bases between. Germline CDR1 SGHVS, CDR2 FNYEAQ. This CDR3 has 16 residues. CDR3 coding DNA: TGTGCCAGCAGCTTAGAGCCTCCTTCACCAGGGCAGCCCCAGCATTTT. This encodes CASSLEPPSPGQPQHF.

DNA of the CDR3: TGCAGTGCTAGGTACAGGGCCGAGCAGTTCTTC. It yields the protein CSARYRAEQFF. J is TRBJ2-1 and V is TRBV20-1; possibly TRBD1 for D (6 bases). This CDR3 has 11 residues. CDR1 is DFQATT, CDR2 SNEGSKA, per germline (reference sequence). V lost 3 bases and J lost 10, with 10 bases in between.

V is TRBV2 and J is TRBJ1-5, with D perhaps matching TRBD1 (6 bases). The germline V gene encodes CDR1 SNHLY and CDR2 FYNNEI. The CDR3 has 14 amino acids. V lost 7 bases to trimming and J lost 3 bases, with 13 bases between them. In DNA, the CDR3 is TGTGCCAGCATCGCTACAGGGCCCAATCAGCCCCAGCATTTT. Translating gives CASIATGPNQPQHF.

The chain has TRBV5-6 and TRBJ2-7; D is uncertain. CDR3 length: 12 amino acids. Germline CDR1 SGHDT, CDR2 YYEEEE. V lost 3 bases to trimming and J lost 4 bases, with 8 bases between them. The CDR3, as DNA: TGTGCCAGCAGCTGGCTTGAATACGAGCAGTACTTC. Protein product: CASSWLEYEQYF.

The rearrangement joins TRBV2 to TRBJ1-2; D not certain. Trimming stripped 5 bases from V and 2 bases from J, with 9 bases between. This CDR3 spans 13 amino acids. Germline assignment: CDR1 SNHLY and CDR2 FYNNEI. Here the CDR3 DNA reads TGTGCCAGCAGTCCCGGGATGAACTATGGCTACACCTTC. Translation gives CASSPGMNYGYTF. Looking up the rest from reference TRBV2 and TRBJ1-2 gives the full variable domain: EPEVTQTPSHQVTQMGQEVILRCVPISNHLYFYWYRQILGQKVEFLVSFYNNEISEKSEIFDDQFSVERPDGSNFTLKIRSTKLEDSAMYFCASSPGMNYGYTFGSGTRLTVV.

The chain joins TRBV11-2 to TRBJ2-2; D is undetermined. V lost 8 bases to trimming and J lost 6 bases, with 13 bases between them. The CDR3 extends over 13 amino acids. Germline CDR1 SGHAT, CDR2 FQNNGV. The CDR3 region has the DNA TGTGCCAGCGGCCTAGGGATTCCCGGGGAGCTGTTTTTT. Protein: CASGLGIPGELFF.

This clone was seen once. The chain uses TRBV7-2 and TRBJ1-3, with 7 positions matching TRBD1. CDR1 and CDR2 from the germline V gene are SGHTA and FQGNSA. CDR3 size: 15 residues. V gave up 4 bases and J gave up 2 bases; unmatched junction bases: 5. CDR3 loop: CASSSSTGPGNTIYF. As DNA, the CDR3 is TGTGCCAGCAGCTCTTCGACAGGGCCTGGAAACACCATATATTTT.

V gene TRBV13 combines with J gene TRBJ2-7, with a weak D call TRBD1 (6 bases). The CDR3 is 13 residues long. Trimming left V 0 bases short and J 3 bases short, with 6 bases between. Looked up from germline, CDR1 is PRHDT and CDR2 is FYEKMQ (reference sequence). The CDR3 DNA reads as TGTGCCAGCAGCTTAGGACAGGGCTACGAGCAGTACTTC. This sequence encodes CASSLGQGYEQYF.

The CDR3 nucleotides read TGTGCCAGCAGTCCCGGGACAGGGAATGGCTACACCTTC. This gives the protein CASSPGTGNGYTF. The rearrangement joins TRBV6-5 to TRBJ1-2; 9 bases are a match to TRBD1. This CDR3 comprises 13 residues. Germline CDR1 is MNHEY and CDR2 is SVGAGI. The V and J ends lost 5 bases and 6 bases, in that order; junction bases with no gene match: 4.

This clone was detected only once. The chain employs TRBV9 and TRBJ2-1; 10 bases align to TRBD1. The germline V gene has CDR1 SGDLS and CDR2 YYNGEE. The CDR3 length is 15 residues. V shed 3 bases and J 2 bases; nucleotides not matched to a gene: 2. CDR3 amino acids: CASSAGQGAYNEQFF. CDR3 in DNA: TGTGCCAGCAGCGCCGGACAGGGGGCCTACAATGAGCAGTTCTTC.

The genes are TRBV3-1 (or the pseudogene TRBV3-2) and TRBJ2-1; D tentatively fits TRBD1 or TRBD2 (5 bases each). Germline assignment: CDR1 LGHDT and CDR2 YNNKEL (reference sequence). There are 13 residues in the CDR3. V was pared by 1 base and J by 10 bases, with 11 bases between. The DNA for the CDR3 is TGTGCCAGCAGCCAAGGGGACCATCGGGAGCAGTTCTTC. Translated: CASSQGDHREQFF.

The chain uses TRBV19 and TRBJ1-2; the D gene is possibly TRBD1 (5 bases). The CDR3 covers 14 residues. V lost 10 bases and J 3 bases, leaving 18 bases between the germline ends. From germline, CDR1 is LNHDA and CDR2 SQIVND (reference sequence). The CDR3 DNA follows: TGTGCCACCAGAATGACGGTGGGGGACTATGGCTACACCTTC. It translates to CATRMTVGDYGYTF.

This chain's CDR3 is CASSLGPALEAFF. As DNA, the CDR3 is TGCGCCAGCAGCTTGGGGCCGGCTCTCGAAGCTTTCTTT. The rearrangement uses TRBV5-1 and TRBJ1-1; no clear D. Deletions cut 0 bases from V and 8 bases from J, with 11 bases between. Germline CDR1 and CDR2: SGHRS and YFSETQ. This CDR3 is built from 13 residues.

This clone has a single count. The rearrangement links TRBV2 to TRBJ2-3; the match to TRBD2 covers 8 bases. The CDR3 is 15 amino acids. Looked up from germline, CDR1 is SNHLY and CDR2 is FYNNEI. V lost 7 bases to trimming and J lost 2 bases; unmatched junction nucleotides: 8. For the CDR3, the DNA is TGTGCCAGCAAACCGGGGGGGGGTTACACAGATACGCAGTATTTT. This gives the protein CASKPGGGYTDTQYF.

This rearrangement joins TRBV7-9 to TRBJ2-1; tentatively, D is TRBD1 (5 bases). Trimming removed 4 bases at V and 0 bases at J, with 10 bases between. The CDR3 is made up of 15 amino acids. Germline assignment: CDR1 SEHNR and CDR2 FQNEAQ (reference sequence). The CDR3 DNA sequence: TGTGCCAGCAGCTCCAGGGCCAGCTCCTACAATGAGCAGTTCTTC. Its protein is CASSSRASSYNEQFF. Based on the CDR3 plus reference TRBV7-9 and TRBJ2-1, the full variable domain is DTGVSQNPRHKITKRGQNVTFRCDPISEHNRLYWYRQTLGQGPEFLTYFQNEAQLEKSRLLSDRFSAERPKGSFSTLEIQRTEQGDSAMYLCASSSRASSYNEQFFGPGTRLTVL.